The 26 T cell receptor beta chains presented below share a single source sample, sequenced in a study of blood T cell repertoires in COVID-19. The assay was immunoSEQ multiplex PCR, and TCRdb's table has in-frame clones only and misses some. The top ten hold less than 5% of the sample, which has 270,000 or so clones, about 88% seen once. The sequenced sample was peripheral blood. All receptors come from a woman aged 40 to 49 who had recovered from COVID-19.

The chain has TRBV7-3 and TRBJ2-1; 7 bases match TRBD1. CDR1 is SGHTA and CDR2 is FQGTGA in the germline V gene. Germline trimming cut 3 bases from V and 5 bases from J; bases unmatched to any gene: 7. The CDR3 covers 15 residues. The CDR3 reads CASSLRGQTNNEQFF. The DNA of the CDR3 is TGTGCCAGCAGCTTGAGGGGACAGACAAACAATGAGCAGTTCTTC.

The V and J genes are TRBV7-9 and TRBJ2-2; 7 nucleotides agree with TRBD1. CDR3 length equals 16 residues. The germline CDR1 and CDR2 sequences are SEHNR and FQNEAQ (reference sequence). After removal of 4 bases from V and 5 bases from J, the junction contained 10 bases not matched to a gene. This chain's CDR3 is CASSYPPGQITGELFF. The DNA for the CDR3 is TGTGCCAGCAGCTACCCCCCGGGACAGATTACCGGGGAGCTGTTTTTT.

The table lists this clone with a count of one. J is TRBJ2-4 and V is TRBV7-3, with 10 bases matching TRBD1. V lost 5 bases, J lost 6 bases, and 4 bases stayed unmatched. The germline gives CDR1 SGHTA, CDR2 FQGTGA. This CDR3 comprises 14 residues. This CDR3 is CASSLTGGGNIQYF. CDR3 DNA sequence: TGTGCCAGCAGCCTGACAGGGGGCGGAAACATTCAGTACTTC. Together with reference TRBV7-3 and TRBJ2-4, the CDR3 gives the full variable domain: GAGVSQTPSNKVTEKGKYVELRCDPISGHTALYWYRQSLGQGPEFLIYFQGTGAADDSGLPNDRFFAVRPEGSVSTLKIQRTERGDSAVYLCASSLTGGGNIQYFGAGTRLSVL.

The chain combines TRBV7-2 with TRBJ2-7; the D is unclear. The V end was cut by 1 base, the J end by 1 base, with 8 bases between. The CDR3 sequence is 14 residues long. The germline V gene has CDR1 SGHTA and CDR2 FQGNSA. DNA of the CDR3: TGTGCCAGCAGCTTAGGCGGCAGATCCTACGAGCAGTACGTC. Translating gives CASSLGGRSYEQYV.

The chain uses TRBV28 and TRBJ2-1; 8 bases match TRBD2. There are 15 residues in the CDR3. V lost 6 bases, J lost 7 bases, and 11 bases stayed unmatched. Germline lookup yields CDR1 MDHEN and CDR2 SYDVKM. CDR3 coding DNA: TGTGCCAGCAGCCCAGCGGGGGCCTCTTGGAATGAGCAGTTCTTC. It yields the protein CASSPAGASWNEQFF.

V usage is TRBV7-9 and J usage is TRBJ1-5; tentative D call: TRBD1 (6 bases). The CDR3 sequence is 13 residues long. Trimming stripped 1 base from V and 6 bases from J, with 7 bases between. CDR1 is SEHNR, CDR2 FQNEAQ, per germline (reference sequence). The chain's CDR3 is CASSLEGVQPQHF. The CDR3 coding sequence is TGTGCCAGCAGCTTAGAGGGGGTTCAGCCCCAGCATTTT.

The chain recombines TRBV2 with TRBJ1-2; D might be TRBD1 (5 bases). Trimming shortened V by 6 bases and J by 3 bases, and 17 bases separated the two germline ends. In germline, CDR1 is SNHLY, CDR2 FYNNEI. The CDR3 spans 15 residues. The CDR3, as DNA: TGTGCCAGCAGCCCCCTAAGGGGCGGGGACTATGGCTACACCTTC. Translation gives CASSPLRGGDYGYTF.

The V gene is TRBV3-1 (or the pseudogene TRBV3-2), the J gene TRBJ2-3; a weak D match, TRBD2 (5 bases). The CDR3 has 12 amino acids. CDR1 is LGHDT and CDR2 is YNNKEL in the germline V gene (reference sequence). Trimming cost V 3 bases and J 10 bases, with 11 bases left between them. The CDR3 region is CASSQLTGAQYF. CDR3 DNA sequence: TGTGCCAGCAGCCAGTTGACCGGGGCGCAGTATTTT.

The chain has TRBV7-3 and TRBJ2-5; 7 nucleotides agree with TRBD1. The germline gives CDR1 SGHTA, CDR2 FQGTGA. V lost 5 bases, J lost 1 base, and 4 bases stayed unmatched. CDR3 length: 14 amino acids. CDR3 DNA: TGTGCCAGCAGCAGGGGGACAGCCCAAGAGACCCAGTACTTC. Its translation is CASSRGTAQETQYF.

The chain is built from TRBV11-2 and TRBJ1-6; 7 bases are a match to TRBD1. Germline V gene data show CDR1 as SGHAT and CDR2 as FQNNGV. CDR3 length equals 14 residues. V lost 8 bases to trimming and J lost 4 bases; unmatched junction nucleotides: 5. The CDR3 DNA reads TGTGCCAGCGAGGGGACAGCTTATAATTCACCCCTCCACTTT. It translates to CASEGTAYNSPLHF.

The rearrangement links TRBV19 to TRBJ1-2; 8 nucleotides line up with TRBD1. Per the germline V gene, CDR1 is LNHDA and CDR2 is SQIVND (reference sequence). The CDR3 has 14 amino acids. Trimming removed 4 bases from V and 7 bases from J; junction bases left unmatched: 8. CDR3 nucleotides: TGTGCCAGTAGTAGACCAGGACAGGGTGCTGGCTACACCTTC. This sequence encodes CASSRPGQGAGYTF.

The rearrangement joins TRBV24-1 to TRBJ2-3, with TRBD2 identical over 12 bases. The CDR3 contains 18 residues. CDR1 is KGHDR and CDR2 is SFDVKD in the germline V gene. The V segment lost 0 bases and the J segment 5 bases; nucleotides outside the gene matches: 8. For the CDR3, the DNA is TGTGCCACCAGTGATTTGCGACCTAGCGGGGGGGACCAAGATACGCAGTATTTT. It specifies CATSDLRPSGGDQDTQYF.

The J gene is TRBJ2-5, the V gene TRBV7-2; perhaps TRBD2 as D (5 bases). CDR3 size: 13 residues. Germline CDR1 and CDR2: SGHTA and FQGNSA. V lost 5 bases and J lost 5, with 12 bases in between. The CDR3 region is CASSPVWEETQYF. For the CDR3, the DNA is TGTGCCAGCAGCCCAGTGTGGGAGGAGACCCAGTACTTC.

The genes are TRBV7-2 and TRBJ2-4; D is perhaps TRBD1 (6 bases). The CDR3 is 17 residues long. Trimming removed 6 bases from V and 3 bases from J, with 21 bases in between. Per the germline V gene, CDR1 is SGHTA and CDR2 is FQGNSA. CDR3 nucleotide sequence: TGTGCCAGCAGGGCGACGGGACACACGAGGGTCAAAAACATTCAGTACTTC. Translating gives CASRATGHTRVKNIQYF.

The chain recombines TRBV6-5 with TRBJ1-5, with D possibly being TRBD1 (6 bases). Per the germline V gene, CDR1 is MNHEY and CDR2 is SVGAGI. This CDR3 is 14 amino acids long. Trimming took 6 bases from V and 4 from J, leaving 13 bases between them. In DNA form, the CDR3 reads TGTGCCAGCAGCTACGACAGGAGGAATCAGCCCCAGCATTTT. This codes for CASSYDRRNQPQHF.

J is TRBJ2-7 and V is TRBV5-6, with 7 nucleotides matching TRBD1. The CDR3 is 13 amino acids. V trimming: 1 base; J trimming: 3 bases; junction bases outside the gene matches: 1. Germline loops: CDR1 SGHDT, CDR2 YYEEEE. The CDR3 bases are TGTGCCAGCAGCTTGACAGGGGACTACGAGCAGTACTTC. It codes for CASSLTGDYEQYF.

The chain employs TRBV18 and TRBJ1-4; 11 positions agree with TRBD1. The CDR3 runs to 19 residues. The germline V gene encodes CDR1 KGHSH and CDR2 LQKENI. Losses at the gene ends were 6 bases for V and 0 bases for J; bases not matched to a gene: 12. The CDR3 protein is CASSVKTGTGGTTNEKLFF. As DNA, the CDR3 is TGTGCCAGCTCGGTTAAGACCGGGACAGGGGGAACAACTAATGAAAAACTGTTTTTT.

The V and J genes are TRBV6-1 and TRBJ2-1; TRBD1 might be the D (5 bases). Germline-derived CDR1 and CDR2 are MNHNS and SASEGT. Between the trimmed V and J ends, which lost 2 bases and 8 bases, there was a span of 16 bases. The CDR3 has 15 amino acids. CDR3 in amino acids: CASSETGPSDDEQFF. DNA of the CDR3: TGTGCCAGCAGTGAAACAGGCCCTTCGGACGATGAGCAGTTCTTC.

This clone showed up just once. This sequence joins TRBV12-2 and TRBJ2-6; the table's D call TRBD1 went unverified against the DNA. TRBV12-2 is shown as a pseudogene. This CDR3 region has 15 residues. CDR3 coding DNA: TGTGCAAGTCGCTTACAACACTCTGGGGCCAACGTCCTGACTTTC. Translating gives CASRLQHSGANVLTF.

This chain uses TRBV7-8 with TRBJ1-1, with 8 positions matching TRBD1. The CDR3 consists of 15 residues. V lost 5 bases to trimming and J lost 0 bases; unmatched junction nucleotides: 5. Germline V gene data show CDR1 as SGHVS and CDR2 as FQNEAQ. The CDR3 here is CASSRGQGLNTEAFF. The CDR3 coding sequence is TGTGCCAGCAGCCGAGGACAGGGCTTGAACACTGAAGCTTTCTTT.

V is TRBV14 and J is TRBJ1-1, with 8 positions matching TRBD1. CDR3 length: 14 amino acids. V was pared by 3 bases and J by 10 bases, with 10 bases of the junction left unmatched. CDR1 is SGHDN and CDR2 is FVKESK in the germline V gene. CDR3: CASSHETGAGGAFF. The CDR3 coding sequence is TGTGCCAGCAGCCATGAGACAGGGGCCGGGGGAGCTTTCTTT. Combining the CDR3 with reference TRBV14 and TRBJ1-1 gives the whole variable domain EAGVTQFPSHSVIEKGQTVTLRCDPISGHDNLYWYRRVMGKEIKFLLHFVKESKQDESGMPNNRFLAERTGGTYSTLKVQPAELEDSGVYFCASSHETGAGGAFFGQGTRLTVV.

V is TRBV2 and J is TRBJ2-2; no definite D call. CDR1 SNHLY and CDR2 FYNNEI come from the germline V gene. The CDR3 is made up of 14 amino acids. V dropped 2 bases and J dropped 6 bases, with 10 bases sitting between them. The CDR3 DNA is TGTGCCAGCAGTGAAATAGCCCGGGCCGGGGAGCTGTTTTTT. This sequence encodes CASSEIARAGELFF. Complete variable domain (other parts from reference TRBV2 and TRBJ2-2): EPEVTQTPSHQVTQMGQEVILRCVPISNHLYFYWYRQILGQKVEFLVSFYNNEISEKSEIFDDQFSVERPDGSNFTLKIRSTKLEDSAMYFCASSEIARAGELFFGEGSRLTVL.

This sequence joins TRBV5-1 and TRBJ1-2; 9 positions match TRBD1. Germline lookup yields CDR1 SGHRS and CDR2 YFSETQ. V was pared by 1 base and J by 6 bases, with 7 bases of the junction left unmatched. This CDR3 region has 15 residues. CDR3 region: CASSLSTGGEDGYTF. The CDR3 nucleotides read TGCGCCAGCAGCTTGAGTACAGGGGGCGAGGATGGCTACACCTTC.

In this sample, this clone turned up once. The genes are TRBV28 and TRBJ2-2; D may be TRBD1 (5 bases). The CDR3 is 15 amino acids. Trimming stripped 7 bases from V and 5 bases from J, with 17 bases between. Germline values: CDR1 MDHEN, CDR2 SYDVKM. The CDR3 DNA is TGTGCCAGCAACCCGCGTGGGGCGCGTACCGGGGAGCTGTTTTTT. This codes for CASNPRGARTGELFF. The whole variable domain, filled in from reference TRBV28 and TRBJ2-2, reads DVKVTQSSRYLVKRTGEKVFLECVQDMDHENMFWYRQDPGLGLRLIYFSYDVKMKEKGDIPEGYSVSREKKERFSLILESASTNQTSMYLCASNPRGARTGELFFGEGSRLTVL.

DNA of the CDR3: TGTGCCAGCAGCCTCCTAGCGGGAGACAATGAGCAGTTCTTC. Translated: CASSLLAGDNEQFF. V gene TRBV7-6 combines with J gene TRBJ2-1, with TRBD2 identical over 10 bases. This CDR3 has 14 residues. Per germline, CDR1 SGHVS and CDR2 FNYEAQ. Unmatched junction bases numbered 3, after V lost 5 bases and J lost 5 bases.

V and J are TRBV5-6 and TRBJ2-7; 9 positions match TRBD2. From germline, CDR1 is SGHDT and CDR2 YYEEEE. This CDR3 has 14 residues. The V segment lost 2 bases and the J segment 8 bases; nucleotides outside the gene matches: 8. CDR3 sequence reads: CASSFGGRALQQYV. The CDR3 DNA follows: TGTGCCAGCAGCTTCGGCGGGAGGGCCTTACAGCAGTACGTC.